A single sample gave rise to the 3 T cell receptor beta chains below, sequenced in a study of human T cells and chemical hapten exposure. Time point described: patch test 1, 2 weeks after DPC sensitization. Treatment described: therapeutic diphenylcyclopropenone sensitization with weekly scalp DPC. TCRdb re-called the RACE reads with MiXCR, one entry per CDR3 protein. Of around 76,000 distinct CDR3 sequences in the sample, around 11% were seen once. This specimen was whole blood, taken in connection with sensitization to the hapten diphenylcyclopropenone (DPC). The receptors derive from a woman aged 60-75 years with alopecia areata. Some clones in this sample may be carry-over from other donors' samples.

DNA for the CDR3: TGTGCCAGCAGCGCACTTTCCAGGACAACCTCCTACAATGAGCAGTTCTTC. It encodes CASSALSRTTSYNEQFF. This chain uses TRBV11-2 with TRBJ2-1, with D possibly matching TRBD1 (5 bases). V lost 5 bases to trimming and J lost 0 bases, with 17 bases between them. This CDR3 has 17 residues. Germline V gene lookup returns CDR1 SGHAT and CDR2 FQNNGV.

The rearrangement links TRBV5-1 to TRBJ1-4; 7 bases line up with TRBD1. The length of the CDR3 is 15 residues. Germline V gene data show CDR1 as SGHRS and CDR2 as YFSETQ. Germline trimming cut 4 bases from V and 6 bases from J; bases unmatched to any gene: 9. CDR3: CASSRATGLDEKLFF. In nucleotides, the CDR3 is TGCGCCAGCAGCCGGGCGACAGGGCTTGATGAAAAACTGTTTTTT.

The chain links TRBV7-9 to TRBJ2-2, with TRBD1 as a possible D gene (6 bases). V was trimmed by 0 bases and J by 7 bases, leaving 12 bases between them. The length of the CDR3 is 15 residues. CDR1 is SEHNR, CDR2 FQNEAQ, per germline (reference sequence). The CDR3 region is CASSLANRAGGELFF. The CDR3 nucleotides read TGTGCCAGCAGCTTAGCCAACAGGGCCGGCGGGGAGCTGTTTTTT.